This T cell receptor beta chain was found in a study of T cells in Graves' hyperthyroidism and ophthalmopathy (dated by TCRdb to between 2017 and 2020). Study-level background: Peripheral blood was collected at initial diagnosis, before any treatment. The 100 or so discovery patients were randomly split 7:3 into training and test sets. The paper describes TCR Vbeta CDR3 sequencing of some 130 peripheral blood samples, made up of approximately 40 ophthalmopathy patients, approximately 73 hyperthyroidism patients and 17 progressor patients. After blood sampling, hyperthyroidism patients were treated with methimazole at a starting dose of 30 mg daily, and ophthalmopathy patients were treated with high-dose intravenous methylprednisolone. A discovery cohort of about 100 patients, approximately 45 with Graves' ophthalmopathy and about 60 with stable Graves' hyperthyroidism, was used to find distinguishing TCR V-J signatures. Prospective prediction of ophthalmopathy was tested in an independent validation cohort consisting of some 20 hyperthyroidism patients and approximately 16 patients who later progressed to ophthalmopathy. Thyroid tissue and blood T-cell repertoires from about six Graves' hyperthyroidism patients were also compared in the study.

With respect to this clonotype: Its antigen is unknown. Qualities for individual bases were not recorded, and no much larger clone is one base off.

TCR beta CDR3 regions were amplified from RNA transcripts. The first round of RT-PCR for the TCR CDR3 was performed with the HTBI primer set and the Qiagen OneStep RT-PCR kit. The libraries were constructed in a second round of multiplex PCR and then size-selected and purified. Libraries were sequenced paired-end with 100 bp reads on an Illumina HiSeq2000. Turning to the authors' computational methods: SOAPnuke was used to process the raw data, throwing out any read that contained adapters or uncalled bases, had a mean Phred below 15, or lacked an exact constant-primer or identifier match. High-quality paired reads were merged using COPE v1.2.5, and each unique nucleotide sequence was defined as a clonotype. MiTCR v1.1 was used to align the clonotypes against IMGT TRBV, TRBD and TRBJ reference segments. Only V-J combinations with frequency above 0.0001, covering roughly 99% of repertoires, were analysed. A TCS score was defined as the ratio between F50 (clonal expansion) and ExV (chaos), using BLOSUM62-based TCRdist between CDR3 peptides within each V-J. Welch's t-statistics and random forest reduced around 550 V-J features to roughly 13, which were used in a naive Bayes classifier (R e1071). The Morisita-Horn index was used to measure how similar the thyroid and blood repertoires were. The public sequencing data were trimmed at Q25 with fastp and processed into clonotypes with MiXCR by TCRdb, which kept only in-frame beta chains. Rows merge per CDR3 protein into single entries with the most common DNA and genes. TCRdb assigned the V and J calls; the authors' analysis was not used. Present in this sample are about 680,000 distinct CDR3 sequences, under 45% of which were seen just once. Of the sample, approximately 31% is held by the ten largest clones.

General findings and caveats noted by the study authors: A 13 V-J signature model separated ophthalmopathy from stable hyperthyroidism, with around 91% sensitivity and about 81% specificity in cross-validation and 80%/75% in testing. Most expanded thyroid clonotypes (frequency above 0.001) were also found in blood, which suggests that blood repertoires may mirror thyroid immune responses. No statistical method was used to fix the sample size in advance, and group allocation was not hidden from the investigators. In validation, the model predicted progression to ophthalmopathy a median of about 6.8 months before onset, with roughly 71% sensitivity and about 72% specificity.

Graves' hyperthyroidism was defined as stable when no progression to ophthalmopathy occurred over 18 months of follow-up. Hyperthyroidism patients were newly diagnosed, had a disease duration of under 2 months, and were aged 18 to 65 years. Patients with uncontrolled infections, other autoimmune diseases, pregnancy or lactation were excluded. Diagnoses were established on the basis of clinical symptoms, serum thyroxine and TRAb, thyroid ultrasound, and orbital computed tomography. PBMCs were separated from 10 ml of fresh peripheral blood using Ficoll-Paque density gradient centrifugation. Total RNA was extracted with Trizol reagent, and quality was checked on an Agilent 2100 Bioanalyzer. Material: blood. The sequence was obtained from a woman in her forties with Graves' hyperthyroidism.

The CDR3 protein sequence reads: CASSMADTQYF. The DNA is as follows: TGTGCCAGTAGTATGGCGGATACGCAGTATTTT. The V and J genes are TRBV5-6 and TRBJ2-3, with an unclear D gene assignment. Inclusive of the bounding cysteine and phenylalanine, the CDR3 is 11 residues long. The sequence is cut down to CDR3 DNA, 33 bases in frame from base 1. V and J are truncated by 8 bases and 6 bases respectively, leaving an intervening sequence of 10 bases. The germline V gene encodes CDR1 SGHDT and CDR2 YYEEEE.